This T cell receptor beta chain was sequenced in a study of cytomegalovirus exposure and HLA in healthy donors. Germline trimming cut 4 bases from V and 3 bases from J; bases unmatched to any gene: 7. The CDR3 has 14 amino acids. Germline CDR1 reads SGDLS; CDR2 reads YYNGEE. Amplification used 60 Vbeta primers and 13 Jbeta primers. Libraries were prepared by immunoSEQ multiplex PCR; TCRdb keeps only in-frame clonotypes and omits some of them. The top ten hold less than 2% of the sample, which has more than 150,000 clones, roughly 78% seen once. This receptor was identified in a girl aged 10-17 years in good health and CMV-seropositive. The V gene is TRBV9, the J gene TRBJ2-7; 7 bases map to TRBD1. Sequencing was carried out using PBMCs. The CDR3 DNA reads as TGTGCCAGCAGCTCGGGACAGAATAACTACGAGCAGTACTTC. Its protein product is CASSSGQNNYEQYF.